This TCR beta chain is drawn from a study of blood T cell repertoires in COVID-19. Turning to the study itself: Acute and convalescent COVID-19 samples came from the United States, Italy and Spain. From T cells, B-cell-depleted T cells, or PBMCs came the material, which was cDNA or gDNA.

In the original processing: The authors estimated nucleated cell counts from reference gene primer amplification. The assay was immunoSEQ multiplex PCR, and TCRdb's table has in-frame clones only and misses some. Clonal size and the V and J genes are those of that table, whereas D and trimming came from the DNA. In the table there are 350,000 to 450,000 clones, around 92% of which are singletons. The germline V gene has CDR1 MNHEY and CDR2 SMNVEV (reference sequence). The CDR3 runs 13 residues. Trimming left V 6 bases short and J 9 bases short, with 18 bases between. The chain recombines TRBV27 with TRBJ2-7, with D possibly being TRBD1 (6 bases). The sequenced material came from peripheral blood. The origin of this receptor is a man aged 35 to 55 with acute or convalescent COVID-19. The CDR3 loop reads CASSLTGVTGQYF. CDR3 coding DNA: TGTGCCAGCAGCCTGACCGGGGTGACAGGGCAGTACTTC.